This T cell receptor beta chain was found in a study of T cells in Graves' hyperthyroidism and ophthalmopathy. For the study at large: Blood was drawn when the patient was first diagnosed and still untreated.

From RNA transcripts, TCR beta CDR3 regions were amplified. Using the HTBI primer set, a first-round RT-PCR was run on the TCR CDR3. TCRdb re-called the multiplex PCR reads with MiXCR, one entry per CDR3 protein. The table shows 250,000 to 300,000 distinct CDR3 sequences, with around 19% occurring only once. The study's findings and limits: Ophthalmopathy was identified by the model a median around 6 months ahead of onset.

Criteria for exclusion of patients were uncontrolled infection, other autoimmune disease, pregnancy or lactation. CDR1 and CDR2 from the germline V gene are SGHTA and FQGNSA. The CDR3 extends over 16 amino acids. V lost 5 bases and J lost 0; bases outside the gene matches: 7. Regarding this clonotype: As yet, its antigen is unknown.

Sequencing input: blood. The genes are TRBV7-2 and TRBJ1-5; 7 bases are shared with TRBD1. The receptor comes from a man aged 50 to 60 with Graves' ophthalmopathy. CDR3 region: CASSPQTGVSNQPQHF. The CDR3 nucleotides are TGTGCCAGCAGCCCGCAAACAGGGGTTAGCAATCAGCCCCAGCATTTT.